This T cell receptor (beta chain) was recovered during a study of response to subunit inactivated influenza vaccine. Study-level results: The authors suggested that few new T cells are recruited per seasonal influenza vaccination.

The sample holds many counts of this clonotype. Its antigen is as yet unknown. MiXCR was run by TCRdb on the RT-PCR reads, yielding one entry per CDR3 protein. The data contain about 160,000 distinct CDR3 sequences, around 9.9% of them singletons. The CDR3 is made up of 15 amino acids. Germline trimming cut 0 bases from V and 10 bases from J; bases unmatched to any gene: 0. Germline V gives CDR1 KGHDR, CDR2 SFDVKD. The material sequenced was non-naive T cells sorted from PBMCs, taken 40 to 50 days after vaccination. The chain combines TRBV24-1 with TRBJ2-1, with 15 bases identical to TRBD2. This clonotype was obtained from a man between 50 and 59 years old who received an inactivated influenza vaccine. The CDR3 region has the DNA TGTGCCACCAGTGATTTGGGACTAGCGGGGGGGGAGCAGTTCTTC. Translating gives CATSDLGLAGGEQFF.